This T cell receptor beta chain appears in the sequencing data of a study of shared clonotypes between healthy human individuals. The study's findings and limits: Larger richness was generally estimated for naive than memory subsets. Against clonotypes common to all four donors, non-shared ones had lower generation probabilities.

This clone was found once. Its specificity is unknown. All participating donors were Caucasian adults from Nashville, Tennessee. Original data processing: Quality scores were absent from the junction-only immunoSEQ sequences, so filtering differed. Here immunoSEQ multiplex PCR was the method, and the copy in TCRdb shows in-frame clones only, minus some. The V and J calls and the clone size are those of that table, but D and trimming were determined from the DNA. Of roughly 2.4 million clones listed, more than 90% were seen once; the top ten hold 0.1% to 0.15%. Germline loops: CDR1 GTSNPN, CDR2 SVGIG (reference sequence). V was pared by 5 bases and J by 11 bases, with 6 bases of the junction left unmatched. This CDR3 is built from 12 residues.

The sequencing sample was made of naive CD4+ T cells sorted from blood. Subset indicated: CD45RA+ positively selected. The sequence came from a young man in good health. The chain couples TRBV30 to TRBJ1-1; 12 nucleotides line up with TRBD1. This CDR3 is CAWDRDRGHAFF. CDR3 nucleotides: TGTGCCTGGGACCGGGACAGGGGGCACGCTTTCTTT. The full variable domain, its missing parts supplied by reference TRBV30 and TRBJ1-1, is SQTIHQWPATLVQPVGSPLSLECTVEGTSNPNLYWYRQAAGRGLQLLFYSVGIGQISSEVPQNLSASRPQDRQFILSSKKLLLSDSGFYLCAWDRDRGHAFFGQGTRLTVV.